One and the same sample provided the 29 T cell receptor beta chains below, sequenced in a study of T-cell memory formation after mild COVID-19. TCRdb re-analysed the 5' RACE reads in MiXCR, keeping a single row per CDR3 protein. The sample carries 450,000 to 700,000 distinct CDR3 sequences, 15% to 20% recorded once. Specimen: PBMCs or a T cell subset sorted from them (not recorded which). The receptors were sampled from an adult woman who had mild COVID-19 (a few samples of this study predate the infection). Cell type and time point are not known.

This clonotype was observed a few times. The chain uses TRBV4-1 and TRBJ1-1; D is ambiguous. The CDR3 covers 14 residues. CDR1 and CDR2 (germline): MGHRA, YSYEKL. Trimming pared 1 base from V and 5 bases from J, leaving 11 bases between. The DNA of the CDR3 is TGCGCCAGCAGCCAAGTCGCAGTCAGGACTGAAGCTTTCTTT. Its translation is CASSQVAVRTEAFF.

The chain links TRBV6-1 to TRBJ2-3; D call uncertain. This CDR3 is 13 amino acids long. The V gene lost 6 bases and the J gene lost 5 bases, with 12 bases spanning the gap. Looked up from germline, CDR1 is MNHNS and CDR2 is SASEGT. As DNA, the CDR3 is TGTGCCAGCAGGCCGGCTTCAGGAGATACGCAGTATTTT. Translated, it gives CASRPASGDTQYF.

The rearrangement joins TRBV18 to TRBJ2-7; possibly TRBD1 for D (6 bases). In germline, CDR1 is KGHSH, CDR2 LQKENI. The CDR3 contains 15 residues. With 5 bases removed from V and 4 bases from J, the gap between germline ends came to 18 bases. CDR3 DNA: TGTGCCAGCTCATACTACCCAGGGGAGAGGTACGAGCAGTACTTC. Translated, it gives CASSYYPGERYEQYF.

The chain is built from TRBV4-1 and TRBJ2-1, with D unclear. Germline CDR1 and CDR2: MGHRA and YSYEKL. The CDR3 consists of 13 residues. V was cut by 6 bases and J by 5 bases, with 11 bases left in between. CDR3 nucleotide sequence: TGCGCCAGCAGACCGACGGAGAACAATGAGCAGTTCTTC. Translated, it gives CASRPTENNEQFF.

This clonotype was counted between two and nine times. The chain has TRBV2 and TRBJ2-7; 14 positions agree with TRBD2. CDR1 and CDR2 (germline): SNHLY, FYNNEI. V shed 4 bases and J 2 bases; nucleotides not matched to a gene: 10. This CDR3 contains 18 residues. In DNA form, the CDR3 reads TGTGCCAGCAGTGGGATCGGACTAGCGGGAGGCAGGGCCTACGAGCAGTACTTC. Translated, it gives CASSGIGLAGGRAYEQYF.

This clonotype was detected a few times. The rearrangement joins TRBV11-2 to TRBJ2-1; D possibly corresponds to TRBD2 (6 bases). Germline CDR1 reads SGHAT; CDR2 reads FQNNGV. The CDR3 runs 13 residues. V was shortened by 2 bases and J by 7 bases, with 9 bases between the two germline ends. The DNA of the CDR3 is TGTGCCAGCAGCTTACGGGAGCGGAATGAGCAGTTCTTC. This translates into CASSLRERNEQFF.

The CDR3 nucleotides read TGCAGCGTTGAGACAGGGGGACTTTACGAGCAGTACTTC. Translation: CSVETGGLYEQYF. The chain carries TRBV29-1 and TRBJ2-7, with 9 bases lining up with TRBD1. This CDR3 spans 13 amino acids. CDR1 and CDR2 (germline): SQVTM, ANQGSEA. V gave up 3 bases and J gave up 4 bases; unmatched junction bases: 4.

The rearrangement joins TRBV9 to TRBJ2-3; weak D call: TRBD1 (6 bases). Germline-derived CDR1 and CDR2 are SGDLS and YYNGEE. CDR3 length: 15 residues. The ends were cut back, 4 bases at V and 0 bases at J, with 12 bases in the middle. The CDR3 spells CASSQWTVSTDTQYF. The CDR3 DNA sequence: TGTGCCAGCAGCCAATGGACAGTTAGCACAGATACGCAGTATTTT.

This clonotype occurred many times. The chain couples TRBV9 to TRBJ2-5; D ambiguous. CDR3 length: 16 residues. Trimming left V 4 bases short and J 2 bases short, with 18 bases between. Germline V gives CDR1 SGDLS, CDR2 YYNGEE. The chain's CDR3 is CASSSSDGRSQETQYF. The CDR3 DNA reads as TGTGCCAGCAGCTCCTCGGACGGGCGTTCTCAAGAGACCCAGTACTTC. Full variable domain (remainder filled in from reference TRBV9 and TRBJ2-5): DSGVTQTPKHLITATGQRVTLRCSPRSGDLSVYWYQQSLDQGLQFLIQYYNGEERAKGNILERFSAQQFPDLHSELNLSSLELGDSALYFCASSSSDGRSQETQYFGPGTRLLVL.

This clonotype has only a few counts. This CDR3 reads CASSQDQGLAGFTDTQYF. CDR3 DNA sequence: TGCGCCAGCAGCCAAGATCAGGGACTAGCGGGCTTCACAGATACGCAGTATTTT. J is TRBJ2-3 and V is TRBV4-3, with 12 bases aligning to TRBD2. Trimming took 0 bases from V and 2 from J; bases not matched to a gene: 6. Per germline, CDR1 LGHNA and CDR2 YSLEER. This CDR3 region has 18 residues.

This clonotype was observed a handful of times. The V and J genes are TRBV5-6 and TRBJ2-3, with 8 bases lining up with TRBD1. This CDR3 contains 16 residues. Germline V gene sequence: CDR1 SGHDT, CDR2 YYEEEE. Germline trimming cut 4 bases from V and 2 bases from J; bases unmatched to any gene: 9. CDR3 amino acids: CASSMPDRDTTDTQYF. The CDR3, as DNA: TGTGCCAGCAGCATGCCGGACAGGGACACCACAGATACGCAGTATTTT.

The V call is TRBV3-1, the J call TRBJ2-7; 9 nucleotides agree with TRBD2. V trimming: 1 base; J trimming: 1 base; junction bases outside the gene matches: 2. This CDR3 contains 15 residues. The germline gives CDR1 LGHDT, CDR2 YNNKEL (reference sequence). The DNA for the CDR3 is TGTGCCAGCAGCCAAGGACTAGCGGCGTCCTACGAGCAGTACTTC. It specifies CASSQGLAASYEQYF.

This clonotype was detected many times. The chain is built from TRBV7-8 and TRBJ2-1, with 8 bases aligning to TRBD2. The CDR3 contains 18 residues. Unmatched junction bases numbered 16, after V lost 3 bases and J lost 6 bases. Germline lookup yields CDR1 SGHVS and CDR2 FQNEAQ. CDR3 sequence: CASSLDELAVEDFNEQFF. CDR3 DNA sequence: TGTGCCAGCAGCTTGGACGAACTAGCGGTCGAAGATTTCAATGAGCAGTTCTTC.

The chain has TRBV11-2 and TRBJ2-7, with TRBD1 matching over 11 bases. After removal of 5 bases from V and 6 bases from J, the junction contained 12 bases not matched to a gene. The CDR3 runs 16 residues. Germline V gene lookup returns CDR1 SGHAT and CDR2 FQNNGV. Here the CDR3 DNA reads TGTGCCAGCAGCGTTCCCACCGGGACAGGGGGGGGCGAGCAGTACTTC. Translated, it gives CASSVPTGTGGGEQYF.

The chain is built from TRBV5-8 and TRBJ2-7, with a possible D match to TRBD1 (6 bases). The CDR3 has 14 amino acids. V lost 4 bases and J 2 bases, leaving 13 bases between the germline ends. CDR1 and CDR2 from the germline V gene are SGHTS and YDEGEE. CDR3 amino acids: CASSEDGQTYEQYF. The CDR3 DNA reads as TGTGCCAGCAGCGAAGACGGACAGACCTACGAGCAGTACTTC.

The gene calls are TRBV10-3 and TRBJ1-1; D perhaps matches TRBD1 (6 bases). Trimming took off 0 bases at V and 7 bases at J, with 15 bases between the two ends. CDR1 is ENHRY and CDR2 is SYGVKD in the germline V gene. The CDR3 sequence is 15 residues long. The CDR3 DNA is TGTGCCATCAGTGAGTCGACGGTGGACAGCCTTGAAGCTTTCTTT. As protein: CAISESTVDSLEAFF.

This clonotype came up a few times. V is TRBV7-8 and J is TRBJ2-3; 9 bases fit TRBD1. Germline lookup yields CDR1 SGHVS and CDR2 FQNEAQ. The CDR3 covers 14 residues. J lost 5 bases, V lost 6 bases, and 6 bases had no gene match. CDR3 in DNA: TGTGCCAGCAGATCGCCGGGACAGGGAGATACGCAGTATTTT. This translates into CASRSPGQGDTQYF.

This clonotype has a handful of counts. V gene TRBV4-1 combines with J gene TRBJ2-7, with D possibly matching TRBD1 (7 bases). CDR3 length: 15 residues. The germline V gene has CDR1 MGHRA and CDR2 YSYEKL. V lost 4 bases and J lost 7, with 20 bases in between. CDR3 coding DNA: TGCGCCAGCAGCCTTACTTTCGGAGGGGGCCGGGAGCAGTACTTC. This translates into CASSLTFGGGREQYF.

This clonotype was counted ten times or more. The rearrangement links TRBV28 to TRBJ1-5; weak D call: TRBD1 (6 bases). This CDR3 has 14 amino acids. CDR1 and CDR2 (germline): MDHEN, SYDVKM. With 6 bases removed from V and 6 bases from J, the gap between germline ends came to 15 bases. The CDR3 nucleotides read TGTGCCAGCAGACCTACAGGGAGTCGTCAGCCCCAGCATTTT. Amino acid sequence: CASRPTGSRQPQHF.

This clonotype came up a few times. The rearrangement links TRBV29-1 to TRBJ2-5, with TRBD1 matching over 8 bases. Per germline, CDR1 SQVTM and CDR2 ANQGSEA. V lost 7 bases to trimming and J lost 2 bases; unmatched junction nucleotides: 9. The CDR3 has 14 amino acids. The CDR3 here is CSGSRGRWQETQYF. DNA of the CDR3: TGCAGCGGTAGCAGGGGGCGCTGGCAAGAGACCCAGTACTTC. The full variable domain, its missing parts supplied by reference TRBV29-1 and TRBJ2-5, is SAVISQKPSRDICQRGTSLTIQCQVDSQVTMMFWYRQQPGQSLTLIATANQGSEATYESGFVIDKFPISRPNLTFSTLTVSNMSPEDSSIYLCSGSRGRWQETQYFGPGTRLLVL.

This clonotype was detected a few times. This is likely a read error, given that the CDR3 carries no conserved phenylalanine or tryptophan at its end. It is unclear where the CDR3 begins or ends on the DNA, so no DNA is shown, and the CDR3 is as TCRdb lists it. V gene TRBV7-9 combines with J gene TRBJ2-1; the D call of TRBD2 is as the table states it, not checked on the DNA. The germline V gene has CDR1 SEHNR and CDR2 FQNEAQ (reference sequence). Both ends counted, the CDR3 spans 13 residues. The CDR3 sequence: CASSPPRVGGLFI.

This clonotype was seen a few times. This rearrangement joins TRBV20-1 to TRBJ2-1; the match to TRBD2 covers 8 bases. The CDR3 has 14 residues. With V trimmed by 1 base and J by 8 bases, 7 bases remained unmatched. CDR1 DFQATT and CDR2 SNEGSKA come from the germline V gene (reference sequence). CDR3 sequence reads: CSARVASGRYEQFF. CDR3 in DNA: TGCAGTGCTAGAGTGGCTAGCGGGCGTTATGAGCAGTTCTTC.

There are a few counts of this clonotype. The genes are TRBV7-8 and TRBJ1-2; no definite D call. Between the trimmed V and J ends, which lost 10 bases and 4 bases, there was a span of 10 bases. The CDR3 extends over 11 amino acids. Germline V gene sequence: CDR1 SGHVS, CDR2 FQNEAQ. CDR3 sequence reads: CATLTGYGYTF. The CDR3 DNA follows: TGTGCCACCCTAACGGGCTATGGCTACACCTTC.

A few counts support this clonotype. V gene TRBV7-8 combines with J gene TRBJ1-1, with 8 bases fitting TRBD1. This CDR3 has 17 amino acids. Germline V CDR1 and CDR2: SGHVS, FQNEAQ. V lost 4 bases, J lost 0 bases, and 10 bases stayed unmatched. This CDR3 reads CASSSSGRGPLNTEAFF. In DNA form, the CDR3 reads TGTGCCAGCAGCTCAAGTGGCAGGGGGCCCCTGAACACTGAAGCTTTCTTT.

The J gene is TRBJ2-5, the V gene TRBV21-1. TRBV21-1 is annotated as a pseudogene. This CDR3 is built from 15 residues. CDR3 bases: TGTGCCAGCAGCAAAGCGGGCAGCCGTATGGAGACCCAGTACTTC. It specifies CASSKAGSRMETQYF.

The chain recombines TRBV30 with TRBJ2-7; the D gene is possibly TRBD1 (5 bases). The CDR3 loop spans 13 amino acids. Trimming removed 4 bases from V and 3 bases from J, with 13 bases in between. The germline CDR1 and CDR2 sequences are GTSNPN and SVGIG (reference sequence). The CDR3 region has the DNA TGTGCCTGGAAACGGTGGGGCTTCTACGAGCAGTACTTC. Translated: CAWKRWGFYEQYF.

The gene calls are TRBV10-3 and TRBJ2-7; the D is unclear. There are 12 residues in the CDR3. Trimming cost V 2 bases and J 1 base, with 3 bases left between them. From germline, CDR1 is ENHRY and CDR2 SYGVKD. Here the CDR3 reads CAISEKSYEQYF. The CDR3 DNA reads TGTGCCATCAGTGAGAAATCCTACGAGCAGTACTTC.

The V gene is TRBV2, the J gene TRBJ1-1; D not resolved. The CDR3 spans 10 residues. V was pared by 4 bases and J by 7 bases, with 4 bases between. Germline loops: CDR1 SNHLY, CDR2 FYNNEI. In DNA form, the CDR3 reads TGTGCCAGCAGTGGACATGAAGCTTTCTTT. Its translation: CASSGHEAFF. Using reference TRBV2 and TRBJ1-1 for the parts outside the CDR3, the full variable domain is EPEVTQTPSHQVTQMGQEVILRCVPISNHLYFYWYRQILGQKVEFLVSFYNNEISEKSEIFDDQFSVERPDGSNFTLKIRSTKLEDSAMYFCASSGHEAFFGQGTRLTVV.

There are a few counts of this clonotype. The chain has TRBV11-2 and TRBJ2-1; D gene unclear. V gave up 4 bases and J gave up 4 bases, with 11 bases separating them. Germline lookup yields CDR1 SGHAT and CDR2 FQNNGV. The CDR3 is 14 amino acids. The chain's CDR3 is CASSSRTDYNEQFF. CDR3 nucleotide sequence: TGTGCCAGCAGCTCCCGGACGGATTACAATGAGCAGTTCTTC.